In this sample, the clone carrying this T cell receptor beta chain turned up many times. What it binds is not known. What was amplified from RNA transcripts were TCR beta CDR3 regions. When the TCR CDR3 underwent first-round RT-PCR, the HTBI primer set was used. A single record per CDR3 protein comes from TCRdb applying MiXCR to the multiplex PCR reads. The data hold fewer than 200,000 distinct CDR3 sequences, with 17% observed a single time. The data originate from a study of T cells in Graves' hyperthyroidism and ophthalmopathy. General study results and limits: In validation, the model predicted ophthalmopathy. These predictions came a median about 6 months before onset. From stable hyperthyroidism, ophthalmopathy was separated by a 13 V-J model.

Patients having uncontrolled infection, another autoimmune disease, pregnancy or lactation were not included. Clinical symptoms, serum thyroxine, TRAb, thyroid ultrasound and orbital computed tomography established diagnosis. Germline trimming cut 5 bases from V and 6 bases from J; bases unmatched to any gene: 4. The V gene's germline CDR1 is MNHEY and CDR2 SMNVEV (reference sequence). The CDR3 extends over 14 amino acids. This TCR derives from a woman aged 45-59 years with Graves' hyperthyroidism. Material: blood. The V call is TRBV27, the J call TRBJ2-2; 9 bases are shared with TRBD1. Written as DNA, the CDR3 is TGTGCCAGCAGTCTGGACAGGGGCCCCGGGGAGCTGTTTTTT. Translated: CASSLDRGPGELFF.